This TCR beta chain was captured in a study of chemoradiotherapy in HPV16-positive cancers. Study findings and constraints: Candidate HPV-specific clones and E7-related TCR motifs grew in tumor during treatment.

The CDR3 length is 13 residues. Germline V gives CDR1 SGHDT, CDR2 YYEEEE. The trim removed 3 bases at V and 6 bases at J, leaving 5 bases unmatched. With regard to this clone: Its antigen is currently unknown.

Sequencing was performed with immunoSEQ multiplex PCR; in TCRdb, only in-frame clones are kept and a portion is missing. The sample consists of some 11,000 clones, around three fifths of them appearing once. This specimen was collected from a patient who underwent chemoradiotherapy. This chain links TRBV5-6 with TRBJ1-1; 7 nucleotides align to TRBD1. The source is a human donor with HPV-associated anogenital cancer. The CDR3 here is CASSSTGIPEAFF. The CDR3 bases are TGTGCCAGCAGCTCGACAGGGATTCCTGAAGCTTTCTTT.